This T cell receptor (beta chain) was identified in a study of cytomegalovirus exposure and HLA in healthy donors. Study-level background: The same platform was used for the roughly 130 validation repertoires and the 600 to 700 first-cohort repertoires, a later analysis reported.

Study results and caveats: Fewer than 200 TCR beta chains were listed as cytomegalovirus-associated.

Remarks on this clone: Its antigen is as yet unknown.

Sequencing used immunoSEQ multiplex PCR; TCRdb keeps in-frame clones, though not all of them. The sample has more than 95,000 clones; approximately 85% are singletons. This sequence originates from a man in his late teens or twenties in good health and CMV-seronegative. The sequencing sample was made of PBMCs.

The CDR3 region has the DNA TGTGCCTGGAGTAGAGGTAATAGGCAAGAATCTTTCTTT. Translation gives CAWSRGNRQESFF. V is TRBV30 and J is TRBJ1-1, with D unresolved. V was trimmed by 2 bases and J by 12 bases, leaving 19 bases between them. Germline CDR1 is GTSNPN and CDR2 is SVGIG (reference sequence). This CDR3 contains 13 residues.